One sample yielded the 13 T cell receptor beta chains listed below, sequenced in a study of shared clonotypes between healthy human individuals. Using immunoSEQ multiplex PCR, the repertoire was profiled, and TCRdb retains in-frame clones only, with some absent. The sample records about 490,000 clones, 79% being singletons. The sequenced material came from PBMCs. The source of these receptors is a woman in her 40s in good health. Some clones in this sample may be carry-over from other donors' samples.

This clone came up a few times. The rearrangement uses TRBV10-2 and TRBJ1-5, with 9 nucleotides matching TRBD1. From germline, CDR1 is WSHSY and CDR2 SAAADI. The CDR3 sequence is 15 residues long. With V trimmed by 3 bases and J by 4 bases, 4 bases remained unmatched. In DNA, the CDR3 is TGCGCCAGCAGTGAACTCGGGACAGGGAATCAGCCCCAGCATTTT. This translates into CASSELGTGNQPQHF.

This clone was picked up a small number of times. V usage is TRBV7-2 and J usage is TRBJ2-7; no firm D call. CDR3 length: 13 amino acids. Germline CDR1 SGHTA, CDR2 FQGNSA. Trimming took 3 bases from V and 1 from J, leaving 7 bases between them. The CDR3 DNA is TGTGCCAGCAGCTTCTCGCCGTCCTACGAGCAGTACTTC. This sequence encodes CASSFSPSYEQYF.

This chain joins TRBV5-4 and TRBJ1-2; perhaps TRBD1 as D (5 bases). This CDR3 is 14 amino acids long. Germline assignment: CDR1 SGHNT and CDR2 YYREEE (reference sequence). Trimming removed 3 bases at V and 4 bases at J, with 13 bases between. The CDR3 loop reads CASSSTGTGYGYTF. The CDR3 region has the DNA TGTGCCAGCAGCTCGACCGGGACCGGCTATGGCTACACCTTC.

This clone was detected a few times. V usage is TRBV10-3 and J usage is TRBJ1-4; D is perhaps TRBD1 (6 bases). Germline V gene sequence: CDR1 ENHRY, CDR2 SYGVKD. This CDR3 comprises 14 residues. V gave up 4 bases and J gave up 6 bases, with 12 bases separating them. CDR3 in DNA: TGTGCCATCAGTGGTGGCAGGGGAGATGAAAAACTGTTTTTT. It is translated as CAISGGRGDEKLFF.

The chain recombines TRBV5-3 with TRBJ1-2, with D perhaps TRBD1 (5 bases). TRBV5-3 is designated an ORF whose function remains uncertain. The CDR3 runs 16 residues. Trimming took off 4 bases at V and 4 bases at J, with 20 bases between the two ends. The CDR3 DNA reads as TGTGCCAGAAGCGCTACCCCCCGACAGACATTCTATGGCTACACCTTC. It translates to CARSATPRQTFYGYTF.

This chain uses TRBV19 with TRBJ2-7, with a possible D match to TRBD1 (6 bases). The V gene lost 2 bases and the J gene lost 4 bases, with 15 bases spanning the gap. Germline V CDR1 and CDR2: LNHDA, SQIVND (reference sequence). The CDR3 loop spans 15 amino acids. CDR3: CASSISQGRVYEQYF. The CDR3 nucleotides read TGTGCCAGTAGTATATCTCAGGGGCGAGTTTACGAGCAGTACTTC.

The V call is TRBV28, the J call TRBJ2-5; the D gene is possibly TRBD1 (5 bases). This CDR3 spans 13 amino acids. Trimming cost V 7 bases and J 7 bases, with 16 bases left between them. In germline, CDR1 is MDHEN, CDR2 SYDVKM. The CDR3 loop is CASTLGQGRTQYF. CDR3 DNA: TGTGCCAGCACCCTAGGGCAGGGTCGGACCCAGTACTTC.

The chain combines TRBV5-1 with TRBJ2-3; D is perhaps TRBD1 (5 bases). CDR1 and CDR2 (germline): SGHRS, YFSETQ. CDR3 length equals 14 residues. V was clipped by 3 bases and J by 4 bases, with 12 bases between them. CDR3 nucleotides: TGCGCCAGCAGCTCGCAGGGTTCCGCAGATACGCAGTATTTT. Translated: CASSSQGSADTQYF.

This clone has just one count. This sequence joins TRBV6-4 and TRBJ1-2; tentative D call: TRBD1 (5 bases). V was pared by 7 bases and J by 3 bases, with 18 bases between. The germline CDR1 and CDR2 sequences are MRHNA and SNTAGT. The CDR3 is 15 residues long. For the CDR3, the DNA is TGTGCCAGCACTATGGACCACAGGCGAGACTATGGCTACACCTTC. This encodes CASTMDHRRDYGYTF.

V gene TRBV7-2 combines with J gene TRBJ2-7, with 8 bases identical to TRBD1. V was clipped by 6 bases and J by 2 bases; unmatched bases: 9. Germline values: CDR1 SGHTA, CDR2 FQGNSA. The CDR3 totals 15 residues. CDR3 bases: TGTGCCAGCAGTTCCCCGGACAGGGAAACCTACGAGCAGTACTTC. This translates into CASSSPDRETYEQYF. Together with reference TRBV7-2 and TRBJ2-7, the CDR3 gives the full variable domain: GAGVSQSPSNKVTEKGKDVELRCDPISGHTALYWYRQSLGQGLEFLIYFQGNSAPDKSGLPSDRFSAERTGGSVSTLTIQRTQQEDSAVYLCASSSPDRETYEQYFGPGTRLTVT.

The genes are TRBV9 and TRBJ2-7, with 9 bases aligning to TRBD1. Germline CDR1 is SGDLS and CDR2 is YYNGEE. This CDR3 comprises 14 residues. V shed 2 bases, J shed 4 bases, and the junction held 4 bases outside the gene matches. The CDR3: CASSVTGTGYEQYF. CDR3 nucleotide sequence: TGTGCCAGCAGCGTTACCGGGACAGGGTACGAGCAGTACTTC. The full variable domain, its missing parts supplied by reference TRBV9 and TRBJ2-7, is DSGVTQTPKHLITATGQRVTLRCSPRSGDLSVYWYQQSLDQGLQFLIQYYNGEERAKGNILERFSAQQFPDLHSELNLSSLELGDSALYFCASSVTGTGYEQYFGPGTRLTVT.

The genes are TRBV5-1 and TRBJ1-1, with D possibly being TRBD1 (6 bases). The CDR3 is 17 residues long. V lost 0 bases, J lost 1 base, and 16 bases lay in between. Germline V gene sequence: CDR1 SGHRS, CDR2 YFSETQ. The CDR3 here is CASSLESAGGWNTEAFF. CDR3 in DNA: TGCGCCAGCAGCTTGGAGTCAGCGGGGGGCTGGAACACTGAAGCTTTCTTT. Using reference TRBV5-1 and TRBJ1-1 for the parts outside the CDR3, the full variable domain is KAGVTQTPRYLIKTRGQQVTLSCSPISGHRSVSWYQQTPGQGLQFLFEYFSETQRNKGNFPGRFSGRQFSNSRSEMNVSTLELGDSALYLCASSLESAGGWNTEAFFGQGTRLTVV.

J is TRBJ2-7 and V is TRBV28; D gene ambiguous. Trimming left V 5 bases short and J 0 bases short, with 14 bases between. The CDR3 has 15 residues. In germline, CDR1 is MDHEN, CDR2 SYDVKM. The CDR3 bases are TGTGCCAGCAGTCCCCCGGCCCGTAGCTCCTACGAGCAGTACTTC. Translation: CASSPPARSSYEQYF. The complete variable domain, with remaining parts taken from reference TRBV28 and TRBJ2-7, reads DVKVTQSSRYLVKRTGEKVFLECVQDMDHENMFWYRQDPGLGLRLIYFSYDVKMKEKGDIPEGYSVSREKKERFSLILESASTNQTSMYLCASSPPARSSYEQYFGPGTRLTVT.